This TCR beta chain was recovered during a study of identical twins. Whole-study findings and limits: Monozygotic twin pairs showed more out-of-frame TCR alpha sharing than models estimated.

In TCRdb, the 5' RACE reads were re-called with MiXCR into one record per CDR3 protein. The sample carries 350,000 to 450,000 distinct CDR3 sequences, 15% to 20% recorded once. V dropped 4 bases and J dropped 4; count of bases not matched to a gene: 7. The germline CDR1 and CDR2 sequences are SGHRS and YFSETQ. The CDR3 has 15 amino acids. Details on this clonotype: The target antigen is unknown.

Source material: naive T cells sorted from blood. The V and J genes are TRBV5-1 and TRBJ2-1; TRBD2 aligns across 8 bases. The sequence was obtained from a middle-aged man in good health. The CDR3 spells CASSHGTRSYNEQFF. The DNA for the CDR3 is TGCGCCAGCAGCCACGGGACTAGATCGTACAATGAGCAGTTCTTC.